Described below is a single T cell receptor beta chain sequence and its context. An end of the junction differs from the germline gene, which may be a read error. This record comes from a study of T cell repertoires in aging, cancer and after chemotherapy. The template was genomic DNA from peripheral blood, not RNA. Rearranged V-D-J TRB sequences were amplified with a mixed TRB-A/B primer pool. TCRdb passed the multiplex PCR reads through MiXCR, listing each CDR3 protein once. Among 3,700 or so distinct CDR3 sequences, 28% were seen once, and the ten largest hold around 21%. Germline lookup yields CDR1 PRHDT and CDR2 FYEKMQ (reference sequence). The CDR3 contains 14 residues.

Input material: blood. The J gene is TRBJ2-3, the V gene TRBV13, with D possibly being TRBD1 or TRBD2 (5 bases each). The TCR sequence derives from a human donor with a solid tumor. The CDR3 region is CASSPRDSTDTQYF. DNA for the CDR3: TGCGCCAGCAGCCCAAGGGACAGCACAGATACGCAGTATTTT.